The clone carrying this T cell receptor (beta chain) has a handful of counts. It was with a sample-barcoded 5' primer and a J-beta primer mix that a second PCR of about 6 to 11 cycles was run. TCRdb reanalysed the 5' RACE reads using MiXCR and keeps one entry per CDR3 protein. Among more than 500,000 distinct CDR3 sequences listed, 27% were seen once. These data belong to a study of blood T cells in healthy people across ages. The CDR3 totals 16 residues. Germline lookup yields CDR1 KGHDR and CDR2 SFDVKD. Trimming took 4 bases from V and 0 from J; bases not matched to a gene: 4. The chain employs TRBV24-1 and TRBJ2-1; TRBD2 matches 8 bases. This sequence was found in a woman in her seventies in good health. Material: blood. The CDR3 DNA reads TGTGCCACCAGTGACCCAACTAGCGGCTCCTACAATGAGCAGTTCTTC. This sequence encodes CATSDPTSGSYNEQFF.